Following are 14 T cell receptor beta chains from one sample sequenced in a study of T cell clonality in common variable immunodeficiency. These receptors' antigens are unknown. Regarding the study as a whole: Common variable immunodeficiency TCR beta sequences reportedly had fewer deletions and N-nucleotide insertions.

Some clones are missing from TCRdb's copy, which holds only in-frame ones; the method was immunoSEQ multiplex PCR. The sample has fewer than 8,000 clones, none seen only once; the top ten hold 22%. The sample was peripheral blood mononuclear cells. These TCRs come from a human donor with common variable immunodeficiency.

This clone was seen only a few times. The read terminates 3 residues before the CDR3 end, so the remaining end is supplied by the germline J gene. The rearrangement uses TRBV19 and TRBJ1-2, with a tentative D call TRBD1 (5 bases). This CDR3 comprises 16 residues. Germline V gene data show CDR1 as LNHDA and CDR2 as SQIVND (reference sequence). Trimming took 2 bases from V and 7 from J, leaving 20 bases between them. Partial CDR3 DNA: TGTGCCAGTAGTATATCAACAGCAGGGAGTATAGGTGGC. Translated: CASSISTAGSIGG. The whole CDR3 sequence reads CASSISTAGSIGGYTF.

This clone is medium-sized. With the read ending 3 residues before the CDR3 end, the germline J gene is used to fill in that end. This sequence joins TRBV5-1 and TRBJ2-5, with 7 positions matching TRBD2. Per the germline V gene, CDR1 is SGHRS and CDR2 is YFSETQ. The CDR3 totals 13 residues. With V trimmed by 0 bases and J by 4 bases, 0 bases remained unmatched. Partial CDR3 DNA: TGCGCCAGCAGCTTGGGGACTAGAGAGACC. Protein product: CASSLGTRET. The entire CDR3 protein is CASSLGTRETQYF.

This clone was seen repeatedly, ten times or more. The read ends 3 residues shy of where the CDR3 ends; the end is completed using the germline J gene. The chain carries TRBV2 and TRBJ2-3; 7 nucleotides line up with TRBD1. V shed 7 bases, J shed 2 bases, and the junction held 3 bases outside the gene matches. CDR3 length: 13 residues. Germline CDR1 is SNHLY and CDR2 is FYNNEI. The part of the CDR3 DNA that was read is TGTGCCAGCAACAGGGGTTTCACAGATACG. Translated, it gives CASNRGFTDT. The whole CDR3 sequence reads CASNRGFTDTQYF.

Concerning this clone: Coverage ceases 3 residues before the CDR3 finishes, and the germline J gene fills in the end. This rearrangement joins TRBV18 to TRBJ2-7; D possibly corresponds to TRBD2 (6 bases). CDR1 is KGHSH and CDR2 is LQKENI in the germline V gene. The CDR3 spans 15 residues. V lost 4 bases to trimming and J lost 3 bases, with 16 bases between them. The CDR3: CASSLLRDSVYEQYF. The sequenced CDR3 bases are TGTGCCAGCTCACTACTAAGGGACTCCGTCTACGAG.

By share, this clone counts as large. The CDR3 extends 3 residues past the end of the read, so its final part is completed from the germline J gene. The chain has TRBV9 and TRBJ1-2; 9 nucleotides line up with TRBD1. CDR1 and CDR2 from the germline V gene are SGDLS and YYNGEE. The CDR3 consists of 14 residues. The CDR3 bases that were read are TGTGCCAGCAGCGGACACAGGGGGCGCAGGGGC. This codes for CASSGHRGRRG. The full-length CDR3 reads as CASSGHRGRRGYTF. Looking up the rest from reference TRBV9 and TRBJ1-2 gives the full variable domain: DSGVTQTPKHLITATGQRVTLRCSPRSGDLSVYWYQQSLDQGLQFLIQYYNGEERAKGNILERFSAQQFPDLHSELNLSSLELGDSALYFCASSGHRGRRGYTFGSGTRLTVV.

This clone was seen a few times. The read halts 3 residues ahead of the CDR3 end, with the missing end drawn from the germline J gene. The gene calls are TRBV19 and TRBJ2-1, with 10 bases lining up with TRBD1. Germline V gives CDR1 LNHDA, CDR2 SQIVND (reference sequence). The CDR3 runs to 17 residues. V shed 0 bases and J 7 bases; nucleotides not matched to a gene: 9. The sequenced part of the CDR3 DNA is TGTGCCAGTAGTATAGATCTGGGGACAGGGGAGGAGAATGAG. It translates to CASSIDLGTGEENE. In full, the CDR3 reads CASSIDLGTGEENEQFF.

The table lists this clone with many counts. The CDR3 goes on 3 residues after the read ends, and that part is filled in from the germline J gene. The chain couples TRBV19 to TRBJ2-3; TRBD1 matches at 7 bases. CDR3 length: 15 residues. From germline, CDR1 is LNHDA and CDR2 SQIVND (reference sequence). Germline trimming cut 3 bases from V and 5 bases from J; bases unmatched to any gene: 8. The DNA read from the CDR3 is TGTGCCAGTAGTATTTCTTTGGCAGGGGGAGATACG. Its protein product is CASSISLAGGDT. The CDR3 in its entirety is CASSISLAGGDTQYF.

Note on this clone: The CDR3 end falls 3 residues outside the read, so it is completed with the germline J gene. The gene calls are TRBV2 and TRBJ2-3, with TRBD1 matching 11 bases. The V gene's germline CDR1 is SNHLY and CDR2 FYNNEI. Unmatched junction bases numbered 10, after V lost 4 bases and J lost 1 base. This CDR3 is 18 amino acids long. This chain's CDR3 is CASSGGTGGTLGTDTQYF. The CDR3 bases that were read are TGTGCCAGCAGTGGAGGGACAGGGGGAACCTTGGGCACAGATACG.

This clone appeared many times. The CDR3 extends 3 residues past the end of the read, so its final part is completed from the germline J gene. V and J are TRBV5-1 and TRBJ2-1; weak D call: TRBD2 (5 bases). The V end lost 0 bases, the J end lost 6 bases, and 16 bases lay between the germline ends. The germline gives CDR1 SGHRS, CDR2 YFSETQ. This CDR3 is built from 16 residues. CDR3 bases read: TGCGCCAGCAGCTTGGCCACTAGTTGGCTTTCCAATGAG. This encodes CASSLATSWLSNE. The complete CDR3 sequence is CASSLATSWLSNEQFF.

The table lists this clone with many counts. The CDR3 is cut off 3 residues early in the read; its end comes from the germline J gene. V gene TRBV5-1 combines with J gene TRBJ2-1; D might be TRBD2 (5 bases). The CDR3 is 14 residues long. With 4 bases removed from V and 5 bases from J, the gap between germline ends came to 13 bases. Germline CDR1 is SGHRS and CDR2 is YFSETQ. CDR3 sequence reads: CASSPRTGNNEQFF. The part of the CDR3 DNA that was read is TGCGCCAGCAGCCCCCGGACTGGAAACAATGAG.

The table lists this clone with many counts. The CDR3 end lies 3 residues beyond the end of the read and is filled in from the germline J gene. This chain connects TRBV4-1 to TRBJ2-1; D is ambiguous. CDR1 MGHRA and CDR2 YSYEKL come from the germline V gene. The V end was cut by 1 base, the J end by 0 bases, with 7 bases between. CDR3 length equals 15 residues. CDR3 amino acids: CASSQVESSYNEQFF. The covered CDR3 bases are TGCGCCAGCAGCCAAGTAGAAAGCTCCTACAATGAG.

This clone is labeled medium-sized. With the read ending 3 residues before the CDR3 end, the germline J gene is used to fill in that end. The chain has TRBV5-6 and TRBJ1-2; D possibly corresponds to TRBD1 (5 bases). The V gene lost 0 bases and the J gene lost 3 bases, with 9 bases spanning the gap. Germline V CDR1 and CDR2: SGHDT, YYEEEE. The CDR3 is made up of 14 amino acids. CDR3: CASSLGQGYYGYTF. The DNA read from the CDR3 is TGTGCCAGCAGCTTGGGCCAGGGCTACTATGGC.

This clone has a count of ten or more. The sequenced CDR3 bases are TGTGCCAGCAGCTTAGGAACAGGGGGACAAGAGACC. Translating it yields CASSLGTGGQET. The whole CDR3 sequence is CASSLGTGGQETQYF. The chain links TRBV7-7 to TRBJ2-5; 8 bases match TRBD1. Sequencing ends 3 residues short of the CDR3 end; the germline J gene provides the rest. This CDR3 spans 15 amino acids. Germline V lookup: CDR1 SSHAT, CDR2 FNYEAQ (reference sequence). J gave up 2 bases and V 1 base, and 3 bases lay outside the gene matches.

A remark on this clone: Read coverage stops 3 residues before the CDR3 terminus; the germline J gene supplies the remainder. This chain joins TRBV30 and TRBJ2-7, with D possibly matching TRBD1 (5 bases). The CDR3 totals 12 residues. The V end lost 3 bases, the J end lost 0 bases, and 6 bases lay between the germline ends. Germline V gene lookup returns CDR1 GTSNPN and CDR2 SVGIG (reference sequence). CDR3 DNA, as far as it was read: TGTGCCTGGAGAGGGGACTCCTACGAG. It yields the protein CAWRGDSYE. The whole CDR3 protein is CAWRGDSYEQYF.